This TCR beta chain is drawn from a study of shared clonotypes between healthy human individuals. Naive CD8 cells comprised CD45RO-negative, CCR7-positively selected cells, excluding terminally differentiated effector memory CD45RA+ cells. Original analysis: ImmunoSEQ only sent back junction sequences with no quality scores, so filtering was done differently. Sequenced by immunoSEQ multiplex PCR; TCRdb stores in-frame clones only, minus some. The V and J calls and clone size are taken from that table; D and trimming were inferred from the DNA. The sample contains over 2 million clones, just under 95% of which appear only once. Germline V gene data show CDR1 as MDHEN and CDR2 as SYDVKM. This CDR3 region has 13 residues. Unmatched junction bases numbered 4, after V lost 7 bases and J lost 2 bases.

V and J are TRBV28 and TRBJ2-7; 8 bases are shared with TRBD1. This receptor was identified in a man in his late teens or twenties in good health. Sequenced input: naive CD8+ T cells sorted from blood. The CDR3 DNA follows: TGTGCCAGCAACACGGACAGGGCCTACGAGCAGTACTTC. Protein: CASNTDRAYEQYF.